The entry that follows covers one T cell receptor beta chain sequence. The antigen remains unidentified. This entry is derived from a study of T-cell memory formation after mild COVID-19. Study observations and caveats: Clones shrinking between day 15 and 85 showed a balanced CD4/CD8 split, and those that grew later tilted toward CD4+.

V gave up 5 bases and J gave up 5 bases; unmatched junction bases: 7. Germline CDR1 is SGHTA and CDR2 is FQGTGA. The CDR3 is 15 amino acids. One entry per CDR3 protein results from TCRdb running MiXCR on the 5' RACE reads. This sample has 95,000 to 120,000 distinct CDR3 sequences; roughly 19% occur once, and the top ten carry 5% to 6.5%. The sample was PBMCs or a T cell subset sorted from them (not recorded which). This clonotype originated in a young man who had mild COVID-19 (a few samples of this study predate the infection). Cell type and time point are not known. The chain joins TRBV7-3 to TRBJ2-1; 9 bases agree with TRBD2. The CDR3 bases are TGTGCCAGCAGCCTGAATAGCGGGGGTAACAATGAGCAGTTCTTC. It is translated as CASSLNSGGNNEQFF. Complete variable domain (other parts from reference TRBV7-3 and TRBJ2-1): GAGVSQTPSNKVTEKGKYVELRCDPISGHTALYWYRQSLGQGPEFLIYFQGTGAADDSGLPNDRFFAVRPEGSVSTLKIQRTERGDSAVYLCASSLNSGGNNEQFFGPGTRLTVL.